What follows describes a single T cell receptor (beta chain). Its antigen is not known. The data belong to a study of T cells after yellow fever vaccination. The wider study: Fractions of low cell number were prepared using SMART-Seq v4 Ultra Low Input. Whole-study results and caveats: Clones that expanded after primary vaccination mostly reappeared after the booster (nearly 98% CD4, approximately 89% CD8). FACS-sorted repertoires could harbor abundant contaminating bulk-population clonotypes.

One entry per CDR3 protein results from TCRdb running MiXCR on the 5' RACE reads. The repertoire holds some 320,000 distinct CDR3 sequences, with 4.1% as singletons. This receptor was taken from a man aged 18 to 29 who received the YFV17D yellow fever vaccine. The specimen was PBMCs, collected 5 days after the yellow fever booster vaccination.

CDR3 loop: CAISRQGPQETQYF. The CDR3 nucleotides read TGTGCCATCAGTCGGCAGGGGCCCCAAGAGACCCAGTACTTC. The chain couples TRBV10-3 to TRBJ2-5, with D possibly matching TRBD1 (6 bases). CDR3 length: 14 residues. V lost 5 bases and J 1 base, leaving 11 bases between the germline ends. Germline-derived CDR1 and CDR2 are ENHRY and SYGVKD.